This TCR beta chain is from a study of CD8 T cells in Susac syndrome. With random hexamers, reverse transcription was performed on roughly 0.45 to 1 ug of RNA. Multiplex immunoSEQ PCR targeted 54 Vbeta and 13 Jbeta TCR beta segments. MiXCR, applied by TCRdb to the immunoSEQ multiplex PCR reads, yields one record per CDR3 protein. The table includes tens of thousands of distinct CDR3 sequences, 91% detected once. The multiple sclerosis controls were treatment-naive patients affected by stable or active relapsing-remitting disease. TEMRA cells were FACS-enriched, and CD8+ and CD4+ T cells were isolated negatively. Sequencing was done on a sample of CD8+ T cells from PBMCs. This TCR was sampled from a human donor with multiple sclerosis.

The CDR3 nucleotides are TGTGCCAGCAGCGGGGGTAGCGGCACAGATACGCAGTATTTT. Protein: CASSGGSGTDTQYF. J is TRBJ2-3 and V is TRBV9; tentatively, D is TRBD2 (5 bases). Deletions cut 3 bases from V and 1 base from J, with 9 bases between. Germline CDR1 and CDR2: SGDLS and YYNGEE. The CDR3 has 14 residues.